Shown below are 26 T cell receptor beta chains from a single sample sequenced in a study of siplizumab effects on memory and regulatory T cells. Data came from immunoSEQ multiplex PCR; TCRdb stores just in-frame clones and leaves some out. Among 60,000 or so clones, approximately 93% were seen once, and the ten largest hold roughly two fifths. Material for sequencing was CD8+ T cells sorted from blood. The receptors shown here come from a human donor in good health.

For the CDR3, the DNA is TGTGCCAGCAGTCTCGGAAACACCATATATTTT. Protein product: CASSLGNTIYF. The chain recombines TRBV13 with TRBJ1-3; D remains ambiguous. Looked up from germline, CDR1 is PRHDT and CDR2 is FYEKMQ (reference sequence). The CDR3 has 11 amino acids. Trimming cost V 6 bases and J 4 bases, with 4 bases left between them.

CDR3 nucleotides: TGTGCTAGTGGTTTGGTATCCAATGAGCAGTTCTTC. Translated: CASGLVSNEQFF. The chain recombines TRBV12-5 with TRBJ2-1, with D hard to call. Germline-derived CDR1 and CDR2 are LGHNT and FRNRAP. Trimming cost V 0 bases and J 6 bases, with 3 bases left between them. This CDR3 is built from 12 residues.

This chain links TRBV15 with TRBJ2-1; D not resolved. The CDR3 is 16 amino acids. Trimming took off 3 bases at V and 2 bases at J, with 14 bases between the two ends. Germline V lookup: CDR1 LNHNV, CDR2 YYDKDF (reference sequence). DNA of the CDR3: TGTGCCACCAGCAGCCCCGCATCAGCCGCCTACAATGAGCAGTTCTTC. This encodes CATSSPASAAYNEQFF. The complete variable domain, with remaining parts taken from reference TRBV15 and TRBJ2-1, reads DAMVIQNPRYQVTQFGKPVTLSCSQTLNHNVMYWYQQKSSQAPKLLFHYYDKDFNNEADTPDNFQSRRPNTSFCFLDIRSPGLGDTAMYLCATSSPASAAYNEQFFGPGTRLTVL.

This clone was counted a few times. The rearrangement links TRBV4-3 to TRBJ2-1, with 11 nucleotides matching TRBD2. After removal of 5 bases from V and 7 bases from J, the junction contained 10 bases not matched to a gene. Germline CDR1 and CDR2: LGHNA and YSLEER. The CDR3 consists of 16 residues. The CDR3 coding sequence is TGCGCCAGCAGCTTACTAGCGGGAGAAGGTTTTAATGAGCAGTTCTTC. Translation: CASSLLAGEGFNEQFF.

This chain links TRBV4-1 with TRBJ2-3; the match to TRBD2 covers 10 bases. The ends lost 5 bases at V and 7 bases at J; junction bases unmatched: 9. From germline, CDR1 is MGHRA and CDR2 YSYEKL. The CDR3 has 15 amino acids. As DNA, the CDR3 is TGCGCCAGCAGCGTGGGGGCTAGCGGGAGAAATACGCAGTATTTT. It yields the protein CASSVGASGRNTQYF.

Comments on this clone: At one of its ends the junction is not consistent with the germline gene, which may arise from a read error. The chain couples TRBV7-7 to TRBJ2-7; 14 bases agree with TRBD2. Per germline, CDR1 SSHAT and CDR2 FNYEAQ (reference sequence). CDR3 size: 18 residues. DNA of the CDR3: TGTGCTAGCAGCTGGACCGGGACTAGCGGGGGTAGCTCCTACGAGCAGTACTTC. It translates to CASSWTGTSGGSSYEQYF.

The V gene is TRBV14, the J gene TRBJ2-7; no clear D gene. CDR1 and CDR2 from the germline V gene are SGHDN and FVKESK. There are 14 residues in the CDR3. V dropped 1 base and J dropped 1 base, with 8 bases sitting between them. CDR3 nucleotide sequence: TGTGCCAGCAGCCAAGTGGACGAATCCTACGAGCAGTACTTC. Translation: CASSQVDESYEQYF. Complete variable domain (other parts from reference TRBV14 and TRBJ2-7): EAGVTQFPSHSVIEKGQTVTLRCDPISGHDNLYWYRRVMGKEIKFLLHFVKESKQDESGMPNNRFLAERTGGTYSTLKVQPAELEDSGVYFCASSQVDESYEQYFGPGTRLTVT.

The rearrangement joins TRBV4-3 to TRBJ2-5; D is unresolved. The V end was cut by 0 bases, the J end by 4 bases, with 6 bases between. The CDR3 consists of 13 residues. The V gene's germline CDR1 is LGHNA and CDR2 YSLEER. The CDR3 bases are TGCGCCAGCAGCCAAGATCGGACAGAGACCCAGTACTTC. This gives the protein CASSQDRTETQYF.

This chain joins TRBV6-5 and TRBJ2-2, with D tentatively TRBD2 (7 bases). V lost 7 bases, J lost 7 bases, and 16 bases lay in between. Germline V lookup: CDR1 MNHEY, CDR2 SVGAGI. This CDR3 spans 14 amino acids. CDR3 loop: CASTHGGPSGELFF. For the CDR3, the DNA is TGTGCCAGCACGCACGGGGGGCCTAGCGGGGAGCTGTTTTTT.

V gene TRBV2 combines with J gene TRBJ2-7, with 9 bases lining up with TRBD2. J was trimmed by 4 bases and V by 1 base; bases with no gene match: 8. The CDR3 is 16 amino acids. Per the germline V gene, CDR1 is SNHLY and CDR2 is FYNNEI. The CDR3 loop reads CASSEGPPAGGYEQYF. As DNA, the CDR3 is TGTGCCAGCAGTGAAGGTCCGCCAGCGGGAGGTTACGAGCAGTACTTC.

The chain is built from TRBV6-1 and TRBJ2-7; 9 bases agree with TRBD1. V dropped 3 bases and J dropped 5; count of bases not matched to a gene: 8. CDR1 and CDR2 (germline): MNHNS, SASEGT. There are 15 residues in the CDR3. DNA for the CDR3: TGTGCCAGCAGTGAGCTACAGGGGGCGGGCGACGAGCAGTACTTC. This translates into CASSELQGAGDEQYF.

This chain uses TRBV27 with TRBJ1-5; D unclear. The germline gives CDR1 MNHEY, CDR2 SMNVEV (reference sequence). The CDR3 has 16 residues. The ends were cut back, 6 bases at V and 0 bases at J, with 15 bases in the middle. CDR3 nucleotide sequence: TGTGCCAGCAGCCCTTTTGCAGCATATAGCAATCAGCCCCAGCATTTT. Residues: CASSPFAAYSNQPQHF.

The rearrangement joins TRBV9 to TRBJ2-5, with 9 nucleotides matching TRBD2. Germline V CDR1 and CDR2: SGDLS, YYNGEE. The CDR3 is 15 residues long. Trimming at V came to 7 bases and at J to 2 bases, leaving 9 bases not matched to a gene. The CDR3 loop is CASGPSGGTQETQYF. For the CDR3, the DNA is TGTGCCAGCGGCCCCAGCGGGGGGACTCAAGAGACCCAGTACTTC.

V is TRBV11-3 and J is TRBJ2-7; D gene ambiguous. From germline, CDR1 is SGHNT and CDR2 YENEEA. The length of the CDR3 is 15 residues. Trimming left V 3 bases short and J 9 bases short, with 21 bases between. The CDR3 spells CASSFPWAGEFVQYF. The DNA of the CDR3 is TGTGCCAGCAGCTTCCCCTGGGCAGGAGAGTTTGTGCAGTACTTC.

The rearrangement uses TRBV5-6 and TRBJ1-2; D is perhaps TRBD1 (5 bases). The germline gives CDR1 SGHDT, CDR2 YYEEEE. Trimming pared 0 bases from V and 8 bases from J, leaving 14 bases between. CDR3 length equals 14 residues. CDR3 region: CASSLATGFFGYTF. CDR3 nucleotide sequence: TGTGCCAGCAGCTTGGCTACAGGTTTTTTCGGCTACACCTTC.

J is TRBJ2-3 and V is TRBV15; 10 nucleotides align to TRBD2. The CDR3 is made up of 15 amino acids. In germline, CDR1 is LNHNV, CDR2 YYDKDF (reference sequence). Germline trimming cut 3 bases from V and 0 bases from J; bases unmatched to any gene: 0. As DNA, the CDR3 is TGTGCCACCAGCAGGACTAGCGGGAGCACAGATACGCAGTATTTT. It specifies CATSRTSGSTDTQYF.

The chain recombines TRBV7-8 with TRBJ2-3, with 7 bases fitting TRBD2. The CDR3 has 16 residues. The junction had 10 bases not matched to a gene; V was cut back by 4 bases and J by 3 bases. Germline CDR1 is SGHVS and CDR2 is FQNEAQ. The CDR3: CASSYPIFGRTDTQYF. The DNA for the CDR3 is TGTGCCAGCAGCTACCCGATTTTCGGGAGGACAGATACGCAGTATTTT.

V is TRBV9 and J is TRBJ1-1, with D uncertain. The CDR3 sequence is 13 residues long. Trimming removed 1 base from V and 2 bases from J, with 6 bases in between. Germline V gene sequence: CDR1 SGDLS, CDR2 YYNGEE. The CDR3 loop is CASSVSLNTEAFF. The CDR3 DNA reads TGTGCCAGCAGCGTAAGCCTTAACACTGAAGCTTTCTTT.

The gene calls are TRBV2 and TRBJ2-7; D is unresolved. V shed 6 bases and J shed 2 bases, with 11 bases lying between them. CDR1 is SNHLY, CDR2 FYNNEI, per germline. The CDR3 spans 13 residues. CDR3 in DNA: TGTGCCAGCAGCCTGGGAAGGGCCTACGAGCAGTACTTC. It specifies CASSLGRAYEQYF.

V is TRBV7-6 and J is TRBJ2-7, with 7 bases identical to TRBD1. There are 13 residues in the CDR3. The V and J ends lost 3 bases and 2 bases, in that order; junction bases with no gene match: 1. Germline assignment: CDR1 SGHVS and CDR2 FNYEAQ. The CDR3: CASSFTGAYEQYF. DNA of the CDR3: TGTGCCAGCAGCTTTACAGGGGCCTACGAGCAGTACTTC.

The V and J genes are TRBV29-1 and TRBJ2-3; D may correspond to TRBD1 or TRBD2 (6 bases each). CDR1 is SQVTM and CDR2 is ANQGSEA in the germline V gene. The CDR3 length is 14 residues. V dropped 3 bases and J dropped 5 bases, with 15 bases sitting between them. The CDR3 nucleotides are TGCAGCGTTGAGTTGGGGGGCGGTGAAGATACGCAGTATTTT. This sequence encodes CSVELGGGEDTQYF.

The V and J genes are TRBV9 and TRBJ2-5; D is unclear. TRBJ2-7 matches the DNA end more closely, so the J call is doubtful. The CDR3 totals 14 residues. Per the germline V gene, CDR1 is SGDLS and CDR2 is YYNGEE. CDR3 DNA sequence: TGTGCCAGCAGCGTAGGGCAGTCGCCCTACGAGCAGTACTTC. It is translated as CASSVGQSPYEQYF.

The V gene is TRBV29-1, the J gene TRBJ2-7; D is undetermined. Trimming stripped 5 bases from V and 3 bases from J, with 8 bases between. The length of the CDR3 is 11 residues. Germline V CDR1 and CDR2: SQVTM, ANQGSEA. In DNA, the CDR3 is TGCAGCGTTTTTTCAGGCTACGAGCAGTACTTC. This encodes CSVFSGYEQYF.

The chain is built from TRBV12-5 and TRBJ2-7, with D unclear. V dropped 5 bases and J dropped 3 bases, with 11 bases sitting between them. Germline CDR1 is LGHNT and CDR2 is FRNRAP. The CDR3 runs 13 residues. The CDR3 region is CASGERVNYEQYF. In DNA form, the CDR3 reads TGTGCTAGTGGTGAACGGGTTAACTACGAGCAGTACTTC.

This rearrangement joins TRBV10-2 to TRBJ2-2; TRBD1 is a possible D gene (6 bases). The CDR3 runs 15 residues. V was clipped by 2 bases and J by 2 bases, with 9 bases between them. In germline, CDR1 is WSHSY, CDR2 SAAADI. CDR3 bases: TGCGCCAGCAGTGAGGGACAGCCAAACACCGGGGAGCTGTTTTTT. Translation: CASSEGQPNTGELFF.

The J gene is TRBJ2-7, the V gene TRBV28; D not certain. Germline assignment: CDR1 MDHEN and CDR2 SYDVKM. Trimming took 6 bases from V and 4 from J, leaving 19 bases between them. This CDR3 spans 15 amino acids. CDR3 protein: CASSQSRTQGYEQYF. The CDR3 bases are TGTGCCAGCAGCCAATCCAGGACGCAAGGATACGAGCAGTACTTC.